These 12 T cell receptor beta chains were sequenced from one sample in a study of blood T cell repertoires in COVID-19. The repertoire was sequenced with immunoSEQ multiplex PCR; TCRdb's copy has only in-frame clones and lacks some. The sample lists some 290,000 clones, approximately 82% seen once, with about 4.6% in the top ten. The specimen was peripheral blood. These receptors all come from a man aged 55-75 years who had recovered from COVID-19.

The chain has TRBV18 and TRBJ2-7; 9 nucleotides align to TRBD1. The CDR3 is 15 residues long. The trim removed 3 bases at V and 3 bases at J, leaving 6 bases unmatched. Germline values: CDR1 KGHSH, CDR2 LQKENI. The CDR3 sequence: CASSPARTGVYEQYF. CDR3 nucleotides: TGTGCCAGCTCACCGGCGCGGACAGGGGTCTACGAGCAGTACTTC.

CDR3 DNA: TGTGCCAGCAGCCCAGCGGGATCCGCGAACACCGGGGAGCTGTTTTTT. It yields the protein CASSPAGSANTGELFF. The V and J genes are TRBV28 and TRBJ2-2; TRBD2 matches at 7 bases. V shed 6 bases, J shed 0 bases, and the junction held 7 bases outside the gene matches. Germline V CDR1 and CDR2: MDHEN, SYDVKM. This CDR3 has 16 residues.

The CDR3 loop is CASSLEAGGSYF. CDR3 nucleotides: TGTGCCAGCAGCTTAGAAGCGGGGGGTTCGTATTTT. This sequence joins TRBV7-2 and TRBJ2-3; TRBD2 matches at 9 bases. CDR3 length: 12 amino acids. V dropped 1 base and J dropped 14; count of bases not matched to a gene: 4. The germline CDR1 and CDR2 sequences are SGHTA and FQGNSA.

The V gene is TRBV19, the J gene TRBJ1-1; TRBD1 matches at 7 bases. The V and J ends lost 7 bases and 1 base, in that order; junction bases with no gene match: 6. CDR1 and CDR2 from the germline V gene are LNHDA and SQIVND (reference sequence). The CDR3 is 14 residues long. This CDR3 is CASKNRDRNTEAFF. As DNA, the CDR3 is TGTGCCAGTAAGAACCGGGACAGGAACACTGAAGCTTTCTTT. Full variable domain (rest looked up from reference TRBV19 and TRBJ1-1): DGGITQSPKYLFRKEGQNVTLSCEQNLNHDAMYWYRQDPGQGLRLIYYSQIVNDFQKGDIAEGYSVSREKKESFPLTVTSAQKNPTAFYLCASKNRDRNTEAFFGQGTRLTVV.

The gene calls are TRBV28 and TRBJ1-6; D might be TRBD1 (5 bases). This CDR3 is built from 15 residues. V was pared by 3 bases and J by 7 bases, with 13 bases between. The germline V gene has CDR1 MDHEN and CDR2 SYDVKM. CDR3 sequence reads: CASSFTRGENSPLHF. The CDR3 coding sequence is TGTGCCAGCAGTTTCACAAGGGGTGAGAATTCACCCCTCCACTTT.

This chain joins TRBV7-9 and TRBJ2-1; TRBD2 agrees at 9 bases. The CDR3 sequence is 17 residues long. J was trimmed by 2 bases and V by 1 base; bases with no gene match: 6. The germline V gene encodes CDR1 SEHNR and CDR2 FQNEAQ (reference sequence). The CDR3 DNA is TGTGCCAGCAGCTTAGTAGCGGGAGTAAGGACCTACAATGAGCAGTTCTTC. Its protein product is CASSLVAGVRTYNEQFF.

This chain joins TRBV12-3 or TRBV12-4 and TRBJ2-5; 7 nucleotides match TRBD1. This CDR3 spans 13 amino acids. V lost 6 bases to trimming and J lost 5 bases; unmatched junction nucleotides: 6. The CDR3 DNA reads TGTGCCAGCAGGACAGGGTATTCGGAGACCCAGTACTTC. It is translated as CASRTGYSETQYF.

Turning to this clone: Relative to the germline gene, one junction end is altered; a read error may explain this. V and J are TRBV6-1 and TRBJ1-1; tentative D call: TRBD1 (5 bases). CDR1 is MNHNS, CDR2 SASEGT, per germline. The CDR3 is made up of 16 amino acids. The CDR3 DNA reads as TGTGCCAGCAGCGAAGACAGCCGTTTGAGGAACACTGAAGCTTTCTTT. It yields the protein CASSEDSRLRNTEAFF.

A single count supports this clone. V usage is TRBV7-9 and J usage is TRBJ2-1; tentatively, D is TRBD2 (7 bases). There are 14 residues in the CDR3. Trimming left V 4 bases short and J 7 bases short, with 14 bases between. Germline CDR1 is SEHNR and CDR2 is FQNEAQ (reference sequence). The CDR3 nucleotides read TGTGCCAGCAGCTCGGGGGGCCAAGTTAATGAGCAGTTCTTC. Translating it yields CASSSGGQVNEQFF. The complete variable domain, with remaining parts taken from reference TRBV7-9 and TRBJ2-1, reads DTGVSQNPRHKITKRGQNVTFRCDPISEHNRLYWYRQTLGQGPEFLTYFQNEAQLEKSRLLSDRFSAERPKGSFSTLEIQRTEQGDSAMYLCASSSGGQVNEQFFGPGTRLTVL.

The chain uses TRBV30 and TRBJ2-5; 13 nucleotides match TRBD2. Germline-derived CDR1 and CDR2 are GTSNPN and SVGIG (reference sequence). V gave up 8 bases and J gave up 4 bases; unmatched junction bases: 7. The CDR3 runs 14 residues. The CDR3 DNA is TGTGCCCAAAAACTAGCGGGAGGGCGAGAGACCCAGTACTTC. Translation gives CAQKLAGGRETQYF.

The J gene is TRBJ2-7, the V gene TRBV11-2; D unresolved. The germline V and J ends were trimmed by 6 bases and 3 bases, with 6 bases remaining between them. This CDR3 is built from 11 residues. The germline V gene encodes CDR1 SGHAT and CDR2 FQNNGV. The CDR3 region has the DNA TGTGCCAGCAGTCCCAGCTACGAGCAGTACTTC. As protein: CASSPSYEQYF.

On this clone: One junction end disagrees with the germline gene, perhaps due to a read error. This chain links TRBV7-8 with TRBJ2-1; the match to TRBD2 covers 7 bases. The length of the CDR3 is 16 residues. The germline CDR1 and CDR2 sequences are SGHVS and FQNEAQ. The CDR3 is CASSHLGGTPNNEQFF. CDR3 sequence (DNA): TGTGCCAGCAGCCACCTCGGGGGGACTCCAAACAATGAGCAATTCTTC.